These 15 T cell receptor beta chains originate from one sample sequenced in a study of blood T cells in healthy people across ages (dated by TCRdb to the mid-2010s). The receptor library was made with 5' RACE. The listed sequencing device is Illumina HiSeq 2500. A second PCR of roughly 6 to 12 cycles was run with a J-beta primer mix and a sample-barcoded 5' primer. Using fastp at Q25 and MiXCR, TCRdb reprocessed the public reads and kept productive beta chains. Every entry covers one CDR3 protein and lists the most common genes and DNA from its rows. The sample includes some 1,000,000 distinct CDR3 sequences, with about 25% observed a single time. The ten top clones hold approximately 0.7% of the sample. These data were also reused for a study on T cells of mothers and their children.

The material sequenced was blood. Every receptor here comes from a girl aged 2 to 10 in good health.

This sequence joins TRBV20-1 and TRBJ2-5; the D gene is possibly TRBD1 (5 bases). Germline V gives CDR1 DFQATT, CDR2 SNEGSKA (reference sequence). The CDR3 is 15 residues long. The V end lost 0 bases, the J end lost 5 bases, and 16 bases lay between the germline ends. This CDR3 is CSARDNPKGKETQYF. DNA for the CDR3: TGCAGTGCTAGAGACAACCCTAAGGGGAAGGAGACCCAGTACTTC.

This clonotype was seen a few times. The chain carries TRBV7-9 and TRBJ2-5, with D perhaps TRBD2 (6 bases). Germline-derived CDR1 and CDR2 are SEHNR and FQNEAQ (reference sequence). This CDR3 contains 15 residues. V was trimmed by 3 bases and J by 0 bases, leaving 11 bases between them. CDR3 loop: CASSFSGSYQETQYF. The CDR3 bases are TGTGCCAGCAGCTTCTCCGGGAGCTACCAAGAGACCCAGTACTTC.

The CDR3 nucleotides read TGTGCCAGCAGCAATTTGGGGACAGGGGCCCTGGTGATGAACACTGAAGCTTTCTTT. It is translated as CASSNLGTGALVMNTEAFF. The chain has TRBV28 and TRBJ1-1; 10 bases align to TRBD1. The trim removed 6 bases at V and 0 bases at J, leaving 16 bases unmatched. This CDR3 has 19 amino acids. Germline V gene sequence: CDR1 MDHEN, CDR2 SYDVKM.

The V and J genes are TRBV20-1 and TRBJ1-1; no clear D gene. This CDR3 contains 12 residues. With 5 bases removed from V and 5 bases from J, the gap between germline ends came to 12 bases. Germline CDR1 DFQATT, CDR2 SNEGSKA (reference sequence). The CDR3 DNA sequence: TGCAGTGCTCCCCCTAAGAGAACTGAAGCTTTCTTT. It translates to CSAPPKRTEAFF.

This clonotype was found a few times. The chain joins TRBV5-6 to TRBJ2-1; TRBD1 matches 7 bases. The CDR3 runs 15 residues. Trimming cost V 0 bases and J 2 bases; bases outside gene matches: 2. Germline V gene data show CDR1 as SGHDT and CDR2 as YYEEEE. DNA for the CDR3: TGTGCCAGCAGCTTGGAGGGGGCTCCCTACAATGAGCAGTTCTTC. As protein: CASSLEGAPYNEQFF.

The chain uses TRBV20-1 and TRBJ1-2, with D possibly being TRBD1 (5 bases). Germline CDR1 reads DFQATT; CDR2 reads SNEGSKA (reference sequence). The length of the CDR3 is 15 residues. Trimming removed 8 bases at V and 0 bases at J, with 19 bases between. The CDR3 sequence: CSSQGTENTNYGYTF. The CDR3 DNA reads as TGCAGTTCGCAAGGGACGGAAAACACTAACTATGGCTACACCTTC.

This rearrangement joins TRBV14 to TRBJ2-3; D gene uncertain. Trimming pared 0 bases from V and 4 bases from J, leaving 11 bases between. CDR1 SGHDN and CDR2 FVKESK come from the germline V gene. The CDR3 has 15 amino acids. The CDR3, as DNA: TGTGCCAGCAGCCAAGAGGGATTCTTCCCAGATACGCAGTATTTT. It specifies CASSQEGFFPDTQYF.

This clonotype was found once. V usage is TRBV20-1 and J usage is TRBJ2-7; TRBD2 might be the D (6 bases). The V end was cut by 2 bases, the J end by 4 bases, with 21 bases between. The CDR3 is made up of 16 amino acids. In germline, CDR1 is DFQATT, CDR2 SNEGSKA (reference sequence). The CDR3 DNA sequence: TGCAGTGCTAGACGAAGGGGAGGACCGGACCCATACGAGCAGTACTTC. It yields the protein CSARRRGGPDPYEQYF.

The chain has TRBV19 and TRBJ1-5, with TRBD1 matching over 7 bases. Germline V gene data show CDR1 as LNHDA and CDR2 as SQIVND (reference sequence). The CDR3 is 15 amino acids. V gave up 4 bases and J gave up 0 bases; unmatched junction bases: 3. CDR3: CASSNDRDSNQPQHF. The CDR3 DNA follows: TGTGCCAGTAGTAATGACAGGGATAGCAATCAGCCCCAGCATTTT.

This clonotype was picked up a small number of times. V gene TRBV20-1 combines with J gene TRBJ2-5; D not resolved. The end of the DNA aligns better with TRBJ2-7, so the J call may be wrong. This CDR3 region has 14 residues. Germline values: CDR1 DFQATT, CDR2 SNEGSKA (reference sequence). The CDR3 spells CSARASRSWNEQYF. In nucleotides, the CDR3 is TGCAGTGCTAGAGCCAGCAGGTCCTGGAACGAGCAGTACTTC.

This clonotype was detected ten times or more. The chain has TRBV27 and TRBJ2-6; D might be TRBD2 (5 bases). The CDR3 consists of 18 residues. V was trimmed by 5 bases and J by 0 bases, leaving 17 bases between them. From germline, CDR1 is MNHEY and CDR2 SMNVEV (reference sequence). CDR3 bases: TGTGCCAGCAGTCCCTCCGGGATGGGAGCCTCTGGGGCCAACGTCCTGACTTTC. It is translated as CASSPSGMGASGANVLTF.

This clonotype was recorded a few times. The chain joins TRBV6-5 to TRBJ1-2; D perhaps matches TRBD1 (6 bases). CDR3 length equals 13 residues. Germline V gene lookup returns CDR1 MNHEY and CDR2 SVGAGI. Trimming removed 6 bases from V and 4 bases from J, with 12 bases in between. The CDR3 nucleotides read TGTGCCAGCAGGGCCAGGGGATTCTATGGCTACACCTTC. Encoded protein: CASRARGFYGYTF.

V and J are TRBV6-1 and TRBJ1-5, with D perhaps TRBD1 (6 bases). The germline V gene encodes CDR1 MNHNS and CDR2 SASEGT. The V end was cut by 5 bases, the J end by 0 bases, with 11 bases between. The CDR3 is 15 amino acids. The CDR3 DNA reads TGTGCCAGCAGTTGGACAGCTCTTAGCAATCAGCCCCAGCATTTT. Protein sequence: CASSWTALSNQPQHF.

CDR3 residues: CASSLAVLRETQYF. The CDR3 nucleotides are TGTGCCAGCAGTTTAGCCGTTTTACGGGAGACCCAGTACTTC. This chain connects TRBV28 to TRBJ2-5, with D unresolved. Trimming left V 2 bases short and J 5 bases short, with 12 bases between. The CDR3 is 14 amino acids. Per the germline V gene, CDR1 is MDHEN and CDR2 is SYDVKM.

This clonotype occurred a few times. The gene calls are TRBV29-1 and TRBJ1-1; no firm D call. Trimming took off 1 base at V and 0 bases at J, with 9 bases between the two ends. Germline V lookup: CDR1 SQVTM, CDR2 ANQGSEA. This CDR3 is built from 14 residues. The CDR3 loop is CSVEVLGLNTEAFF. CDR3 nucleotides: TGCAGCGTTGAAGTGTTAGGTCTGAACACTGAAGCTTTCTTT.